This TCR beta chain was sequenced in a study of T cell responses to AZD1222 COVID-19 vaccine. The table came from immunoSEQ multiplex PCR; TCRdb's copy has only in-frame clones and leaves some out. The sample records roughly 99,000 clones, around 92% being singletons. The trim removed 6 bases at V and 7 bases at J, leaving 8 bases unmatched. This CDR3 region has 13 residues. The sequence was collected from an adult in good health. The sample here was peripheral blood, taken on day 0 of AZD1222 vaccination. The V gene is TRBV12-3 or TRBV12-4, the J gene TRBJ1-2; the match to TRBD1 covers 7 bases. CDR3 residues: CASSGTVLGGYTF. In DNA, the CDR3 is TGTGCCAGCAGCGGGACAGTGCTGGGTGGCTACACCTTC.